This record covers a single T cell receptor beta chain. No antigen is known for it. Amplified material comprised TCR beta CDR3 regions derived from RNA transcripts. The library came from an HTBI-primed first-round RT-PCR and a second-round multiplex PCR. TCRdb redid the calling of the multiplex PCR reads with MiXCR, one entry per CDR3 protein. Among under 800,000 distinct CDR3 sequences listed, over 20% were seen once. Germline CDR1 reads SEHNR; CDR2 reads FQNEAQ (reference sequence). Trimming left V 1 base short and J 0 bases short, with 10 bases between. The length of the CDR3 is 15 residues. This specimen belongs to a study of Graves' ophthalmopathy and Graves' hyperthyroidism. Stable hyperthyroidism referred to disease that showed no ophthalmopathy within 18 months of follow-up. Out of about 9.6 ml of fresh peripheral blood, PBMCs were obtained. Study-wide results and limits: Ophthalmopathy was separated from stable hyperthyroidism by a 13-signature model with roughly 91% sensitivity and about 79% specificity.

The chain couples TRBV7-9 to TRBJ2-7; D gene uncertain. This TCR was sampled from a woman under 30 with stable Graves' hyperthyroidism. Some clones in this sample may be carry-over from other donors' samples. The sequenced sample consisted of peripheral blood. CDR3 region: CASSLESRASYEQYF. The CDR3 nucleotides read TGTGCCAGCAGCTTAGAGTCCCGGGCCTCCTACGAGCAGTACTTC.